This T cell receptor (beta chain) was captured in a study of PD-1 blockade in classical Hodgkin lymphoma. After autologous stem cell transplantation all patients relapsed, and prior brentuximab vedotin exposure differed between cohorts. A single count supports this clone. The CDR3 is 14 residues long. Germline CDR1 MNHEY, CDR2 SMNVEV (reference sequence). Trimming removed 5 bases from V and 0 bases from J, with 8 bases in between. Clones were read by immunoSEQ multiplex PCR, and TCRdb kept only the in-frame ones, dropping some. The table shows about 21,000 clones, with about 64% occurring only once. The source material was peripheral blood mononuclear cells (PBMCs), sampled at baseline. The source is a human donor with classical Hodgkin lymphoma. The gene calls are TRBV27 and TRBJ1-5; D uncertain. The CDR3 DNA follows: TGTGCCAGCAGTAAATGGGATAGCAATCAGCCCCAGCATTTT. Translation: CASSKWDSNQPQHF.